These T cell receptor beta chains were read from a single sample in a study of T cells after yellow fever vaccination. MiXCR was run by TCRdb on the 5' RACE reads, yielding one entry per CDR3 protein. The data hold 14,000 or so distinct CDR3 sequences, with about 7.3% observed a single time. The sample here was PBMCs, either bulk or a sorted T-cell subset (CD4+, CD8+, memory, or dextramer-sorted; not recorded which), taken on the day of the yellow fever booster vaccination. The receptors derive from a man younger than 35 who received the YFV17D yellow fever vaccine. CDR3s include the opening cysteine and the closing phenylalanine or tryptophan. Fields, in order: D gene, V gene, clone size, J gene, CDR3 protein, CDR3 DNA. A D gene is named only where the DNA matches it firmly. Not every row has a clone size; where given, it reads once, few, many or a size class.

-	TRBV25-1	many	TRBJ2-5	CASSITRGLGETQYF	TGTGCCAGCAGTATCACTAGGGGTTTAGGGGAGACCCAGTACTTC
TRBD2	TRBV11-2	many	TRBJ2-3	CASSSLGGAGDTQYF	TGTGCCAGCAGCTCTCTCGGGGGGGCCGGAGATACGCAGTATTTT
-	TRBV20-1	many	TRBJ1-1	CSAPPGHWNTEAFF	TGCAGTGCCCCACCGGGACATTGGAACACTGAAGCTTTCTTT
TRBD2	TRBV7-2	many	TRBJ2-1	CASSLQAGDRNEQFF	TGTGCCAGCAGCTTACAAGCGGGGGACCGCAATGAGCAGTTCTTC
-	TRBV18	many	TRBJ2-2	CASSPNGLGTFGELFF	TGTGCCAGCTCACCAAACGGCCTAGGGACATTCGGGGAGCTGTTTTTT
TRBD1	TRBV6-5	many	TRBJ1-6	CASSQTGEAYNSPLHF	TGTGCCAGCAGCCAAACAGGGGAGGCCTATAATTCACCCCTCCACTTT
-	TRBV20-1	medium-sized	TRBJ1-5	CSARANIGNQPQHF	TGCAGTGCTAGGGCAAACATTGGCAATCAGCCCCAGCATTTT
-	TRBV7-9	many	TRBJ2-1	CASSLVLINEQFF	TGTGCCAGCAGCTTAGTGTTGATAAATGAGCAGTTCTTC
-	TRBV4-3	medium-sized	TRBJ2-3	CASSQDPRETDTQYF	TGCGCCAGCAGCCAAGATCCCAGGGAAACAGATACGCAGTATTTT
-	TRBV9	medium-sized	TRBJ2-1	CASSVVWKGYLEQFF	TGTGCCAGCAGCGTAGTCTGGAAAGGGTATCTAGAGCAGTTCTTC
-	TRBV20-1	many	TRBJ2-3	CSSFSGERNTQYF	TGCAGTTCCTTTTCGGGAGAGAGGAATACGCAGTATTTT
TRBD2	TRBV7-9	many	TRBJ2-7	CASSPNPTSGGSYEQYF	TGTGCCAGCAGCCCGAATCCGACTAGCGGGGGCTCCTACGAGCAGTACTTC
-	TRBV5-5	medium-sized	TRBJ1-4	CASSLGLGHEKLFF	TGTGCCAGCAGCTTGGGATTGGGCCATGAAAAACTGTTTTTT
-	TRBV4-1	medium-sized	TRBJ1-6	CASSQDRGTSSSSYNSPLHF	TGCGCCAGCAGCCAAGATCGGGGGACCTCATCCAGCTCCTATAATTCACCCCTCCACTTT
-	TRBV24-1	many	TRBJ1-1	CATSEGAEAFF	TGTGCCACCAGTGAAGGGGCTGAAGCTTTCTTT
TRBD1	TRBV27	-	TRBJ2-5	CASSPWTGGIAQYF	TGTGCCAGCAGTCCCTGGACAGGGGGCATAGCCCAGTACTTC
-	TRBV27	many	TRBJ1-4	CASSSLKFSRGATNEKLFF	TGTGCCAGCAGTTCTTTGAAATTTTCTAGGGGAGCAACTAATGAAAAACTGTTTTTT
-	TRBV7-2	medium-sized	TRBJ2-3	CASSLEAENTQYF	TGTGCCAGCAGCTTAGAAGCCGAAAATACGCAGTATTTT
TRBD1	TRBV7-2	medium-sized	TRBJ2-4	CASSLAQGQGAKNIQYF	TGTGCCAGCAGCTTAGCGCAGGGACAGGGGGCCAAAAACATTCAGTACTTC
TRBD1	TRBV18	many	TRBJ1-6	CASSPPGTAIYSPLHF	TGTGCCAGCTCACCCCCCGGGACAGCAATTTATTCACCCCTCCACTTT
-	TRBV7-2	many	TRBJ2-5	CASSFQGFGGETQYF	TGTGCCAGCAGCTTCCAGGGATTTGGAGGGGAGACCCAGTACTTC
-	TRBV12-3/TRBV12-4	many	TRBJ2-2	CASSRITGTGELFF	TGTGCCAGCAGCAGAATCACAGGGACCGGGGAGCTGTTTTTT
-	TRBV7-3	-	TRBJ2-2	CASGNRGGMGTGELFF	TGTGCCAGCGGGAATCGGGGAGGAATGGGCACCGGGGAGCTGTTTTTT
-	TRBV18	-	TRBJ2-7	CASSPPGHRRIYEQYF	TGTGCCAGCTCACCCCCCGGCCATCGGAGAATATACGAGCAGTACTTC
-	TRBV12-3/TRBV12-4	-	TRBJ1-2	CACSPSQRSGYSF	TGTGCCTGCAGCCCCTCGCAGAGAAGTGGCTACTCCTTC
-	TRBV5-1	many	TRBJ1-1	CASSLEDTEAFF	TGCGCCAGCAGCTTGGAAGACACTGAAGCTTTCTTT
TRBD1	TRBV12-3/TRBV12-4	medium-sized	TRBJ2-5	CASSPQGARETQYF	TGTGCCAGCAGTCCACAGGGGGCGCGGGAGACCCAGTACTTC
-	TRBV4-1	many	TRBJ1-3	CASSQERGFGNTIYF	TGCGCCAGCAGCCAAGAGCGTGGGTTTGGAAACACCATATATTTT
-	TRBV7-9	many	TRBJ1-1	CASSWGRGTEAFF	TGTGCCAGCAGCTGGGGACGGGGCACTGAAGCTTTCTTT
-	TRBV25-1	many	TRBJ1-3	CASSPKARFGNTIYF	TGTGCCAGCAGCCCCAAGGCGAGATTCGGAAACACCATATATTTT
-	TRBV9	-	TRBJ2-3	CASSVSWGNTDTQYF	TGTGCCAGCAGCGTATCCTGGGGGAACACAGATACGCAGTATTTT
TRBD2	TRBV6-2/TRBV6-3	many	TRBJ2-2	CASSYSASGGLTGELFF	TGTGCCAGCAGTTACTCGGCCAGCGGGGGGCTTACCGGGGAGCTGTTTTTT
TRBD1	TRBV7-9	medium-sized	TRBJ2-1	CASSLTGVGEQFF	TGTGCCAGCAGCTTAACAGGGGTGGGTGAGCAGTTCTTC
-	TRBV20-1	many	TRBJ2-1	CSARDLAGPKEQFF	TGCAGTGCTAGAGATTTGGCGGGGCCGAAGGAGCAGTTCTTC
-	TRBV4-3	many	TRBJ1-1	CASSQDRYFTSGAFF	TGCGCCAGCAGCCAAGATAGGTACTTCACCTCGGGAGCTTTCTTT
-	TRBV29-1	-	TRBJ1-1	CSVSRGGSTEASF	TGCAGCGTTTCTCGGGGTGGGAGCACTGAAGCTTCCTTT
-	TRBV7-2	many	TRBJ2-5	CASSSSARPWETQYF	TGTGCCAGCAGCTCCTCGGCCCGCCCATGGGAGACCCAGTACTTC
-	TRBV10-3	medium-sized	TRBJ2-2	CAISDRDVTNTGELFF	TGTGCCATCAGTGACCGGGACGTAACGAACACCGGGGAGCTGTTTTTT
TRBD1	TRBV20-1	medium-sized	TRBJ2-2	CSAREGTVNTGELFF	TGCAGTGCTAGAGAGGGGACAGTTAACACCGGGGAGCTGTTTTTT
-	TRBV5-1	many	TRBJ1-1	CASSYKQRGTEAFF	TGCGCCAGCAGCTACAAACAGAGGGGCACTGAAGCTTTCTTT
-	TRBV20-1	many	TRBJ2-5	CSAHGPSGATQYF	TGCAGTGCTCATGGCCCGTCGGGGGCGACCCAGTACTTC
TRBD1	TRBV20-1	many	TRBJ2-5	CSASGTAGETQYF	TGCAGTGCTTCCGGGACAGCTGGGGAGACCCAGTACTTC
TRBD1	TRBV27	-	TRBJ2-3	CASSSPFDRADTQYF	TGTGCCAGCAGTTCTCCGTTCGACAGGGCAGATACGCAGTATTTT
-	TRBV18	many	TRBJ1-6	CASSPSPDWDNSPLHF	TGTGCCAGCTCACCATCGCCGGACTGGGATAATTCACCCCTCCACTTT
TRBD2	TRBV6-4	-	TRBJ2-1	CASSDGSGGLGEQFF	TGTGCCAGCAGTGACGGCTCGGGGGGGCTTGGGGAGCAGTTCTTC
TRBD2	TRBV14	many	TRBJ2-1	CASSQGLAGYNEQFF	TGTGCCAGCAGCCAAGGACTAGCGGGCTACAATGAGCAGTTCTTC
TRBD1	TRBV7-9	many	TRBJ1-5	CASSLGSLTGVDQPQHF	TGTGCCAGCAGCTTAGGGTCCCTTACAGGGGTGGATCAGCCCCAGCATTTT
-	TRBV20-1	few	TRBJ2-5	CSARTPGFQETQYF	TGCAGTGCTAGGACCCCGGGGTTCCAAGAGACCCAGTACTTC
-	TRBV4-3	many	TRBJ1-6	CASSQDQGRDSPLHF	TGCGCCAGCAGCCAAGATCAGGGTAGGGATTCACCCCTCCACTTT
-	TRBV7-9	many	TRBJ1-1	CASSLSPGLVNTEAFF	TGTGCCAGCAGCTTATCCCCAGGGTTGGTGAACACTGAAGCTTTCTTT